The 24 T cell receptor beta chains below were found in one sample sequenced in a study of cytomegalovirus exposure and HLA in healthy donors. Use of 60 Vbeta and 13 Jbeta primers characterized the PCR. This table comes from immunoSEQ multiplex PCR, and its TCRdb copy is limited to in-frame clones, with some not included. The data hold about 160,000 clones, with more than 65% observed a single time. Material: PBMCs. The receptors here all came from a woman aged 45-65 years in good health and CMV-seronegative.

This sequence joins TRBV5-1 and TRBJ2-1, with 7 nucleotides matching TRBD1. The V gene's germline CDR1 is SGHRS and CDR2 YFSETQ. The J segment lost 2 bases and the V segment lost 2 bases, leaving 7 bases of the junction unmatched. The length of the CDR3 is 16 residues. In DNA form, the CDR3 reads TGCGCCAGCAGCTTAACCCCAGGGGGAACCTACAATGAGCAGTTCTTC. The encoded protein is CASSLTPGGTYNEQFF.

V usage is TRBV7-8 and J usage is TRBJ2-3; TRBD2 matches 8 bases. CDR3 size: 15 residues. In germline, CDR1 is SGHVS, CDR2 FQNEAQ. The V segment lost 5 bases and the J segment 1 base; nucleotides outside the gene matches: 5. The CDR3 loop reads CASSIAGGRTDTQYF. The DNA of the CDR3 is TGTGCCAGCAGCATCGCGGGGGGCCGCACAGATACGCAGTATTTT.

For the CDR3, the DNA is TGTGCCAGCAGCCCCGGGACAAAAGGCCCCTACGAGCAGTACTTC. Translated, it gives CASSPGTKGPYEQYF. The genes are TRBV11-2 and TRBJ2-7; the D gene is possibly TRBD1 (6 bases). The CDR3 loop spans 15 amino acids. The germline CDR1 and CDR2 sequences are SGHAT and FQNNGV. With 5 bases removed from V and 2 bases from J, the gap between germline ends came to 16 bases.

The chain employs TRBV4-2 and TRBJ2-7, with TRBD2 matching 7 bases. Germline V gene sequence: CDR1 LGHNA, CDR2 YNFKEQ. The V segment lost 0 bases and the J segment 6 bases; nucleotides outside the gene matches: 11. CDR3 length equals 16 residues. The CDR3 DNA is TGTGCCAGCAGCCAAGATCACGGCAGGGAGGGAGGCGAGCAGTACTTC. This gives the protein CASSQDHGREGGEQYF.

The chain links TRBV7-2 to TRBJ2-3, with 9 bases fitting TRBD2. J lost 5 bases, V lost 2 bases, and 11 bases had no gene match. Germline CDR1 is SGHTA and CDR2 is FQGNSA. CDR3 length: 17 amino acids. CDR3 sequence reads: CASSLFLAGGGGDTQYF. CDR3 DNA sequence: TGTGCCAGCAGCTTATTTTTGGCGGGCGGGGGGGGAGATACGCAGTATTTT.

The CDR3 sequence: CASSPLGQGGHLGDEKLFF. In DNA form, the CDR3 reads TGTGCCAGCAGCCCACTTGGACAGGGTGGTCATTTGGGGGATGAAAAACTGTTTTTT. The genes are TRBV9 and TRBJ1-4; TRBD1 aligns across 8 bases. Germline CDR1 reads SGDLS; CDR2 reads YYNGEE. The CDR3 is 19 residues long. V was clipped by 4 bases and J by 6 bases; unmatched bases: 20.

This clone was counted a few times. The chain is built from TRBV9 and TRBJ1-1, with a tentative D call TRBD1 (6 bases). The germline V gene encodes CDR1 SGDLS and CDR2 YYNGEE. The V and J ends lost 0 bases and 5 bases respectively, with 11 bases between them. This CDR3 spans 14 amino acids. DNA of the CDR3: TGTGCCAGCAGCGTAGGGGGACAAGGGACTGAAGCTTTCTTT. Encoded protein: CASSVGGQGTEAFF.

The genes are TRBV6-5 and TRBJ1-2, with D maybe TRBD1 (6 bases). Germline V gives CDR1 MNHEY, CDR2 SVGAGI. The CDR3 is 14 residues long. Trimming took 0 bases from V and 7 from J, leaving 12 bases between them. Here the CDR3 reads CASSYSTGYSGYTF. The CDR3 DNA reads as TGTGCCAGCAGTTACTCGACAGGTTATAGTGGCTACACCTTC.

The chain uses TRBV9 and TRBJ2-1; the D gene is possibly TRBD1 (5 bases). The germline CDR1 and CDR2 sequences are SGDLS and YYNGEE. This CDR3 comprises 12 residues. Trimming removed 2 bases from V and 8 bases from J, with 8 bases in between. The CDR3 loop reads CASSVSRDEQFF. CDR3 coding DNA: TGTGCCAGCAGCGTTAGCAGGGATGAGCAGTTCTTC.

The chain links TRBV19 to TRBJ1-1, with TRBD1 identical over 9 bases. The CDR3 extends over 19 amino acids. V dropped 3 bases and J dropped 4; count of bases not matched to a gene: 18. Per the germline V gene, CDR1 is LNHDA and CDR2 is SQIVND (reference sequence). Here the CDR3 reads CASSIVLGGQGVGGTEAFF. CDR3 in DNA: TGTGCCAGTAGTATCGTTTTGGGGGGACAGGGAGTTGGTGGCACTGAAGCTTTCTTT.

This chain joins TRBV6-5 and TRBJ2-1; 9 bases match TRBD2. Looked up from germline, CDR1 is MNHEY and CDR2 is SVGAGI. The CDR3 has 15 amino acids. Trimming at V came to 3 bases and at J to 8 bases, leaving 8 bases not matched to a gene. CDR3 loop: CASSYRGGAGDEQFF. The CDR3 DNA is TGTGCCAGCAGTTATCGCGGGGGGGCGGGGGATGAGCAGTTCTTC.

The CDR3 protein is CASSRRATPIRGTEAFF. CDR3 sequence (DNA): TGTGCCAGCAGCCGGCGGGCCACTCCTATCAGAGGGACTGAAGCTTTCTTT. This chain joins TRBV4-2 and TRBJ1-1; D unclear. V lost 4 bases and J 5 bases, leaving 23 bases between the germline ends. The CDR3 totals 17 residues. Germline CDR1 is LGHNA and CDR2 is YNFKEQ.

This clone was seen a single time. This chain uses TRBV7-2 with TRBJ2-1, with 7 bases identical to TRBD2. The germline V gene encodes CDR1 SGHTA and CDR2 FQGNSA. J was trimmed by 3 bases and V by 4 bases; bases with no gene match: 6. CDR3 length: 15 amino acids. CDR3 amino acids: CASSSRTRIYNEQFF. The CDR3 coding sequence is TGTGCCAGCAGCTCAAGGACTAGGATCTACAATGAGCAGTTCTTC.

This clone was seen only a few times. J is TRBJ2-2 and V is TRBV7-6, with a possible D match to TRBD2 (6 bases). CDR3 size: 18 residues. The germline V gene encodes CDR1 SGHVS and CDR2 FNYEAQ. Deletions cut 2 bases from V and 5 bases from J, with 21 bases between. The DNA for the CDR3 is TGTGCCAGCAGCTTAAATCGCGGGGACGCCCTGGGAACCGGGGAGCTGTTTTTT. This translates into CASSLNRGDALGTGELFF.

The rearrangement links TRBV28 to TRBJ1-4; the match to TRBD1 covers 10 bases. The CDR3 sequence is 17 residues long. The germline CDR1 and CDR2 sequences are MDHEN and SYDVKM. Trimming took 2 bases from V and 7 from J; bases not matched to a gene: 10. CDR3 sequence reads: CASSLRVNRDRGEKLFF. Here the CDR3 DNA reads TGTGCCAGCAGTTTAAGAGTTAATCGGGACAGGGGTGAAAAACTGTTTTTT.

The rearrangement uses TRBV4-1 and TRBJ2-5; no clear D gene. With 0 bases removed from V and 3 bases from J, the gap between germline ends came to 8 bases. CDR1 MGHRA and CDR2 YSYEKL come from the germline V gene. The CDR3 extends over 14 amino acids. CDR3 coding DNA: TGCGCCAGCAGCCAAGATCCCCTAAAAGAGACCCAGTACTTC. This translates into CASSQDPLKETQYF.

V and J are TRBV28 and TRBJ1-3; the match to TRBD1 covers 9 bases. Germline V gene lookup returns CDR1 MDHEN and CDR2 SYDVKM. The V and J ends lost 7 bases and 7 bases, in that order; junction bases with no gene match: 11. CDR3 length: 15 amino acids. CDR3 loop: CASTDQRTGANTIYF. CDR3 DNA: TGTGCCAGCACCGACCAACGGACAGGGGCGAACACCATATATTTT.

The rearrangement joins TRBV28 to TRBJ2-2; TRBD2 matches 11 bases. After removal of 10 bases from V and 2 bases from J, the junction contained 12 bases not matched to a gene. This CDR3 region has 17 residues. CDR1 is MDHEN, CDR2 SYDVKM, per germline. The CDR3 nucleotides are TGTGCCACCATAGGACTAGCGGGTTTATTAAACACCGGGGAGCTGTTTTTT. Translated: CATIGLAGLLNTGELFF.

The rearrangement joins TRBV5-1 to TRBJ2-1; 7 bases are shared with TRBD1. V trimming: 4 bases; J trimming: 9 bases; junction bases outside the gene matches: 7. CDR3 length equals 13 residues. Germline values: CDR1 SGHRS, CDR2 YFSETQ. This chain's CDR3 is CASSGFKGAEQFF. CDR3 sequence (DNA): TGCGCCAGCAGCGGGTTTAAGGGGGCTGAGCAGTTCTTC.

The rearrangement joins TRBV5-1 to TRBJ2-2; the match to TRBD2 covers 10 bases. Germline assignment: CDR1 SGHRS and CDR2 YFSETQ. With 4 bases clipped from V and 2 bases from J, the junction kept 5 bases outside the gene matches. The CDR3 length is 16 residues. The CDR3 loop is CASSPLAGGNTGELFF. CDR3 DNA sequence: TGCGCCAGCAGCCCCTTAGCGGGAGGTAACACCGGGGAGCTGTTTTTT.

This clone was counted between two and nine times. This CDR3 is also generated by other DNA sequences in the sample. V is TRBV7-8 and J is TRBJ1-1; D remains unclear. CDR3 length equals 13 residues. Germline V lookup: CDR1 SGHVS, CDR2 FQNEAQ. Trimming removed 1 base from V and 1 base from J, with 4 bases in between. CDR3 sequence reads: CASSLGQNTEAFF. The CDR3 nucleotides are TGTGCCAGCAGCTTAGGACAGAACACTGAAGCTTTCTTT.

The CDR3 sequence: CAWSSGTGNYEQYF. CDR3 sequence (DNA): TGTGCCTGGAGTAGTGGGACAGGGAACTACGAGCAGTACTTC. The chain carries TRBV30 and TRBJ2-7, with 9 bases identical to TRBD1. V lost 2 bases and J lost 3; bases outside the gene matches: 5. The CDR3 is 14 residues long. Germline CDR1 reads GTSNPN; CDR2 reads SVGIG (reference sequence).

This chain uses TRBV11-2 with TRBJ2-1, with D possibly being TRBD2 (6 bases). Between the trimmed V and J ends, which lost 0 bases and 4 bases, there was a span of 16 bases. The CDR3 consists of 17 residues. The germline V gene encodes CDR1 SGHAT and CDR2 FQNNGV. DNA of the CDR3: TGTGCCAGCAGCTTAGATAGAGGGCCGGGGGTTTACAATGAGCAGTTCTTC. This translates into CASSLDRGPGVYNEQFF.

The rearrangement links TRBV7-7 to TRBJ2-2; D perhaps matches TRBD2 (6 bases). Germline V gives CDR1 SSHAT, CDR2 FNYEAQ (reference sequence). The CDR3 length is 15 residues. The V end lost 5 bases, the J end lost 6 bases, and 16 bases lay between the germline ends. The CDR3 loop is CASSAGPLAAGELFF. In DNA form, the CDR3 reads TGTGCCAGCAGCGCCGGGCCCTTAGCGGCCGGGGAGCTGTTTTTT.